Listed here are 13 T cell receptor beta chains from one sample, sequenced in a study of radiotherapy plus CTLA-4 blockade in lung cancer. Profiling relied on immunoSEQ multiplex PCR, and the TCRdb table lists in-frame clones only, not all of them. The table records about 77,000 clones, roughly 70% of them present only once. The material sequenced was peripheral blood, taken from a patient treated with radiotherapy plus ipilimumab. Receptor source: a human donor with non-small cell lung cancer whose response to radiotherapy plus ipilimumab could not be evaluated.

This clone was recorded only once. The chain employs TRBV7-2 and TRBJ1-2; a weak D match, TRBD1 (5 bases). This CDR3 has 16 amino acids. The germline V gene has CDR1 SGHTA and CDR2 FQGNSA. The germline V and J ends were trimmed by 1 base and 8 bases, with 20 bases remaining between them. The CDR3 is CASSLDMGTAAGGYTF. CDR3 coding DNA: TGTGCCAGCAGCTTAGATATGGGGACCGCCGCGGGGGGCTACACCTTC.

The chain couples TRBV5-1 to TRBJ2-7; tentative D call: TRBD1 (5 bases). Germline CDR1 SGHRS, CDR2 YFSETQ. V was pared by 0 bases and J by 5 bases, with 15 bases between. This CDR3 comprises 15 residues. In nucleotides, the CDR3 is TGCGCCAGCAGCTTGGAAGACAGAGTCCTGGACGAGCAGTACTTC. This translates into CASSLEDRVLDEQYF.

This clone occurred once. The CDR3 loop is CASSRVLANSYNEQFF. CDR3 coding DNA: TGTGCCAGCAGCCGCGTACTAGCGAACTCCTACAATGAGCAGTTCTTC. The chain recombines TRBV13 with TRBJ2-1; 7 bases map to TRBD2. The V gene's germline CDR1 is PRHDT and CDR2 FYEKMQ (reference sequence). This CDR3 has 16 amino acids. After removal of 5 bases from V and 0 bases from J, the junction contained 7 bases not matched to a gene.

In regard to this clone: A junction end diverges from the germline sequence, so it may reflect a read error. The rearrangement links TRBV20-1 to TRBJ2-5; D is undetermined. Germline V CDR1 and CDR2: DFQATT, SNEGSKA (reference sequence). This CDR3 contains 11 residues. CDR3 residues: CSARDREAQYF. The DNA for the CDR3 is TGCAGTGCTAGAGATCGAGAGGCCCAGTACTTC.

V is TRBV7-8 and J is TRBJ1-1; 8 bases agree with TRBD1. From germline, CDR1 is SGHVS and CDR2 FQNEAQ. The CDR3 extends over 15 amino acids. Trimming cost V 2 bases and J 0 bases; bases outside gene matches: 2. CDR3 DNA sequence: TGTGCCAGCAGCTTATTACAGGGGGTGAACACTGAAGCTTTCTTT. Protein sequence: CASSLLQGVNTEAFF.

This clone is termed medium-sized (0.01 to 0.1%). The rearrangement uses TRBV19 and TRBJ2-3; 9 bases map to TRBD2. The CDR3 contains 14 residues. J gave up 6 bases and V 3 bases, and 4 bases lay outside the gene matches. The germline CDR1 and CDR2 sequences are LNHDA and SQIVND (reference sequence). The CDR3 DNA reads as TGTGCCAGTAGTATCGGTAGCGGGAGTGATACGCAGTATTTT. Translation: CASSIGSGSDTQYF.

The chain is built from TRBV15 and TRBJ2-5; the D gene is possibly TRBD2 (6 bases). CDR1 and CDR2 (germline): LNHNV, YYDKDF (reference sequence). Trimming removed 5 bases at V and 5 bases at J, with 21 bases between. The CDR3 has 16 amino acids. The CDR3 DNA is TGTGCCACCAGCTCCAGTGGTCGGCTAGCGATGGAGACCCAGTACTTC. Translating gives CATSSSGRLAMETQYF.

This clone has just one count. The rearrangement links TRBV27 to TRBJ2-7; possible D gene TRBD2, 5 bases. Per germline, CDR1 MNHEY and CDR2 SMNVEV (reference sequence). The V gene lost 2 bases and the J gene lost 5 bases, with 13 bases spanning the gap. The CDR3 contains 14 residues. Here the CDR3 DNA reads TGTGCCAGCAGTTTACGAGGGCCCCTTAACGAGCAGTACTTC. Encoded protein: CASSLRGPLNEQYF.

This chain connects TRBV4-1 to TRBJ2-5; weak D call: TRBD2 (7 bases). V shed 4 bases and J shed 4 bases, with 19 bases lying between them. The CDR3 loop spans 16 amino acids. The germline CDR1 and CDR2 sequences are MGHRA and YSYEKL. The CDR3 region is CASSPSAMGGRETQYF. The CDR3 nucleotides read TGCGCCAGCAGCCCCTCTGCGATGGGGGGGCGAGAGACCCAGTACTTC.

This chain connects TRBV7-2 to TRBJ2-1; TRBD1 aligns across 7 bases. The CDR3 has 14 residues. Losses at the gene ends were 5 bases for V and 7 bases for J; bases not matched to a gene: 8. The germline CDR1 and CDR2 sequences are SGHTA and FQGNSA. Written as DNA, the CDR3 is TGTGCCAGCAGCCCCCTGAGGGGGCGGAATGAGCAGTTCTTC. This codes for CASSPLRGRNEQFF.

The V and J genes are TRBV6-5 and TRBJ1-1; 8 nucleotides match TRBD1. Germline CDR1 MNHEY, CDR2 SVGAGI. Trimming took 6 bases from V and 10 from J; bases not matched to a gene: 4. This CDR3 is 11 amino acids long. This CDR3 is CASRGQGRAFF. The CDR3 coding sequence is TGTGCCAGCAGAGGACAGGGACGAGCTTTCTTT.

CDR3 sequence: CASSTPPGGSSGANVLTF. The DNA for the CDR3 is TGTGCCAGCAGTACTCCCCCGGGGGGATCCTCTGGGGCCAACGTCCTGACTTTC. The chain employs TRBV28 and TRBJ2-6; TRBD2 matches at 7 bases. CDR1 and CDR2 (germline): MDHEN, SYDVKM. The CDR3 is 18 amino acids. Trimming cost V 5 bases and J 0 bases; bases outside gene matches: 10.

V is TRBV4-1 and J is TRBJ2-7; 7 bases map to TRBD1. The CDR3 is made up of 15 amino acids. Germline lookup yields CDR1 MGHRA and CDR2 YSYEKL. Trimming took 1 base from V and 2 from J; bases not matched to a gene: 5. The CDR3 here is CASSQVRDRTYEQYF. The CDR3 nucleotides read TGCGCCAGCAGCCAAGTTCGGGACAGAACCTACGAGCAGTACTTC.